These 16 T cell receptor beta chains came from one sample sequenced in a study of CXCR3-negative and CXCR3-positive naive CD8 T cells. Researchers prepared the TRB cDNA libraries using 5' RACE with UMI labels. TCRdb re-analyzed the 5' RACE reads; it lists each CDR3 protein once, without DNA. This repertoire includes several thousand distinct CDR3 sequences. The sequenced sample was naive CXCR3- CD8+ T cells from blood. Regarding subset: CD45RO-CCR7+CD27+CD95- naive CD8+ T cells lacking CXCR3 (TNR3-). The receptors stem from a human donor in good health. Some clones in this sample may be carry-over from other donors' samples.

Frequency places this clonotype as medium-sized. This sequence joins TRBV11-2 and TRBJ2-5. CDR3 length equals 14 residues. The germline gives CDR1 SGHAT, CDR2 FQNNGV. The CDR3 loop is CASTYSGVTETQYF.

CDR3 protein: CSVVFMSAQGMDYGYTF. The chain combines TRBV29-1 with TRBJ1-2; TCRdb picks TRBD1, but there is no DNA to check that call. Germline V gene data show CDR1 as SQVTM and CDR2 as ANQGSEA. The CDR3 is 17 amino acids.

This chain links TRBV7-3 with TRBJ2-1; TCRdb's D call of TRBD2 is untestable without DNA. Germline V gives CDR1 SGHTA, CDR2 FQGTGA. This CDR3 has 16 residues. CDR3: CASSLMQAGSYNEQFF.

Its frequency marks this clonotype as medium-sized. The chain carries TRBV6-2 or TRBV6-3 and TRBJ2-1. The CDR3 is made up of 15 amino acids. From germline, CDR1 is MNHEY and CDR2 SVGEGT. CDR3: CASSLASSSYNEQFF.

This clonotype shows up as medium-sized (0.01 to 0.1%) by frequency. The chain has TRBV7-2 and TRBJ1-2; TCRdb names TRBD1, which stays unverified in the absence of DNA. The germline V gene encodes CDR1 SGHTA and CDR2 FQGNSA. CDR3 length: 17 amino acids. The CDR3 sequence: CASSGHSRVHSNYGYTF.

This chain links TRBV7-9 with TRBJ1-1. CDR3 length equals 12 residues. Germline V gives CDR1 SEHNR, CDR2 FQNEAQ (reference sequence). The CDR3 sequence: CAGDGLNTEAFF.

The chain carries TRBV11-2 and TRBJ2-7. The CDR3 is made up of 15 amino acids. Germline CDR1 and CDR2: SGHAT and FQNNGV. The CDR3 protein is CASSLGPVPTYEQYF.

By frequency, this clonotype is medium-sized. The V and J genes are TRBV29-1 and TRBJ1-2; there is no DNA to check the TCRdb D call of TRBD1. CDR1 and CDR2 from the germline V gene are SQVTM and ANQGSEA. CDR3 length equals 13 residues. CDR3 protein: CSVDRGGNYGYTF.

This clonotype is classed as medium-sized by frequency. J is TRBJ2-5 and V is TRBV9; the TCRdb D gene call, TRBD2, has no DNA to confirm it. This CDR3 comprises 16 residues. CDR1 SGDLS and CDR2 YYNGEE come from the germline V gene. Here the CDR3 reads CASSGSAGGPQETQYF.

The V and J genes are TRBV19 and TRBJ2-1. The CDR3 has 15 amino acids. Per germline, CDR1 LNHDA and CDR2 SQIVND (reference sequence). The chain's CDR3 is CASSIQLLSYNEQFF. Supplemented by reference TRBV19 and TRBJ2-1, the full variable domain reads DGGITQSPKYLFRKEGQNVTLSCEQNLNHDAMYWYRQDPGQGLRLIYYSQIVNDFQKGDIAEGYSVSREKKESFPLTVTSAQKNPTAFYLCASSIQLLSYNEQFFGPGTRLTVL.

The CDR3 reads CASSLEVDTSSYNEQFF. The chain links TRBV7-8 to TRBJ2-1. Per the germline V gene, CDR1 is SGHVS and CDR2 is FQNEAQ. CDR3 size: 17 residues.

The chain links TRBV10-3 to TRBJ2-3. CDR1 and CDR2 from the germline V gene are ENHRY and SYGVKD. This CDR3 comprises 12 residues. The CDR3 sequence: CAIRASTDTQYF.

This clonotype is medium-sized by frequency. This chain connects TRBV7-9 to TRBJ2-1. This CDR3 spans 13 amino acids. Germline V gene data show CDR1 as SEHNR and CDR2 as FQNEAQ (reference sequence). CDR3 residues: CASSLRLNNEQFF. Variable domain in full (rest from reference TRBV7-9 and TRBJ2-1): DTGVSQNPRHKITKRGQNVTFRCDPISEHNRLYWYRQTLGQGPEFLTYFQNEAQLEKSRLLSDRFSAERPKGSFSTLEIQRTEQGDSAMYLCASSLRLNNEQFFGPGTRLTVL.

This clonotype is classed as medium-sized by frequency. V usage is TRBV10-3 and J usage is TRBJ1-2; TCRdb names TRBD1, which stays unverified in the absence of DNA. Germline-derived CDR1 and CDR2 are ENHRY and SYGVKD. The CDR3 totals 15 residues. The CDR3 sequence: CAISLPGTGRIGYTF.

Frequency places this clonotype as medium-sized. V and J are TRBV29-1 and TRBJ2-7; TCRdb's D call of TRBD2 is untestable without DNA. The germline gives CDR1 SQVTM, CDR2 ANQGSEA. The CDR3 is 13 amino acids. The CDR3 sequence is CSVGTSGGYEQYF.

The rearrangement uses TRBV7-9 and TRBJ2-1; no DNA is available, so the TRBD2 call from TCRdb remains unchecked. There are 16 residues in the CDR3. Germline V gene data show CDR1 as SEHNR and CDR2 as FQNEAQ (reference sequence). The CDR3 region is CASSRPGAGVSDEQFF.